This TCR beta chain was profiled in a study of CD8 T cells in ankylosing spondylitis. Study-level findings and limits: Characteristic, it appeared, of ankylosing spondylitis blood was a TCR beta motif of several highly homologous variants.

The V and J ends lost 0 bases and 2 bases respectively, with 9 bases between them. Germline CDR1 and CDR2: SGDLS and YYNGEE. This CDR3 region has 15 residues. This clonotype was seen a handful of times. Its antigen remains unidentified. In making TCR beta libraries, quantitative 5'-RACE with molecular barcodes was used. TCRdb reprocessed the 5' RACE reads via MiXCR and lists one record per CDR3 protein. Of hundreds of thousands of distinct CDR3 sequences listed, about 25% are singletons. Source material: blood, either unsorted or a sorted T cell fraction (not recorded which). This TCR was sampled from a male donor with ankylosing spondylitis. This chain links TRBV9 with TRBJ2-1, with D possibly matching TRBD1 (5 bases). DNA for the CDR3: TGTGCCAGCAGCGTAGATACAGGTACCTACAATGAGCAGTTCTTC. Translation gives CASSVDTGTYNEQFF. Full variable domain (remainder filled in from reference TRBV9 and TRBJ2-1): DSGVTQTPKHLITATGQRVTLRCSPRSGDLSVYWYQQSLDQGLQFLIQYYNGEERAKGNILERFSAQQFPDLHSELNLSSLELGDSALYFCASSVDTGTYNEQFFGPGTRLTVL.